These 12 T cell receptor beta chains were all obtained from the same sample, sequenced in a study of beta chain features in type 1 diabetes. All of the isolated RNA was reverse transcribed, so expressed TCRB transcripts were sequenced. Using immunoSEQ multiplex PCR, the repertoire was profiled, and TCRdb retains in-frame clones only, with some absent. The table lists about 900,000 clones, under 20% of them singletons. Sequencing used naive CD4+ T cells from blood. The receptors originated from a woman younger than 30 in good health.

The gene calls are TRBV2 and TRBJ2-7; the match to TRBD1 covers 8 bases. The germline V gene encodes CDR1 SNHLY and CDR2 FYNNEI. V was pared by 5 bases and J by 2 bases, with 8 bases of the junction left unmatched. The CDR3 loop spans 15 amino acids. CDR3 sequence: CASSHSGTGTYEQYF. CDR3 in DNA: TGTGCCAGCAGTCATTCCGGGACAGGAACCTACGAGCAGTACTTC.

This clone was detected once. The genes are TRBV11-2 and TRBJ2-1, with D possibly being TRBD2 (6 bases). V was trimmed by 5 bases and J by 8 bases, leaving 16 bases between them. CDR1 is SGHAT and CDR2 is FQNNGV in the germline V gene. The CDR3 is 14 amino acids. DNA of the CDR3: TGTGCCAGCAGCGTCGGGGGACCGCGGGATGAGCAGTTCTTC. This translates into CASSVGGPRDEQFF.

In regard to this clone: Different DNA sequences within this sample yield the same CDR3. The genes are TRBV9 and TRBJ2-7; tentatively, D is TRBD1 or TRBD2 (5 bases each). In germline, CDR1 is SGDLS, CDR2 YYNGEE. V was shortened by 0 bases and J by 1 base, with 8 bases between the two germline ends. This CDR3 has 14 residues. CDR3 DNA sequence: TGTGCCAGCAGCGTAGAGGGGAGATCCTACGAGCAGTACTTC. Protein product: CASSVEGRSYEQYF.

The sample holds a few counts of this clone. The V and J genes are TRBV7-2 and TRBJ2-7; D possibly uses TRBD1 or TRBD2 (6 bases each). The CDR3 length is 13 residues. Trimming took off 7 bases at V and 2 bases at J, with 12 bases between the two ends. Per germline, CDR1 SGHTA and CDR2 FQGNSA. CDR3 DNA sequence: TGTGCCAGCAACATAGGGGGGACCTACGAGCAGTACTTC. Amino acid sequence: CASNIGGTYEQYF.

The chain couples TRBV5-1 to TRBJ2-7; 9 bases align to TRBD2. Trimming took 4 bases from V and 2 from J; bases not matched to a gene: 10. Per the germline V gene, CDR1 is SGHRS and CDR2 is YFSETQ. The CDR3 has 16 residues. CDR3: CASSPGVAGDPYEQYF. DNA of the CDR3: TGCGCCAGCAGCCCGGGAGTAGCGGGGGATCCCTACGAGCAGTACTTC.

With respect to this clone: This specimen includes other DNA sequences encoding the same CDR3. The chain combines TRBV7-2 with TRBJ2-1, with TRBD2 matching over 7 bases. The CDR3 runs to 17 residues. Per germline, CDR1 SGHTA and CDR2 FQGNSA. V lost 0 bases, J lost 2 bases, and 7 bases stayed unmatched. The CDR3, as DNA: TGTGCCAGCAGCTTAGCGAGAGCTAGCGGTACCTACAATGAGCAGTTCTTC. This codes for CASSLARASGTYNEQFF.

This clone came up a few times. The chain joins TRBV7-2 to TRBJ1-4; 7 bases agree with TRBD1. The CDR3 has 12 amino acids. J gave up 13 bases and V 4 bases, and 6 bases lay outside the gene matches. In germline, CDR1 is SGHTA, CDR2 FQGNSA. The CDR3 DNA follows: TGTGCCAGCAGCTCCAGACAGGGAAGACTGTTTTTT. It yields the protein CASSSRQGRLFF.

This clone was seen a few times. The chain uses TRBV16 and TRBJ1-2; D remains ambiguous. The CDR3 covers 15 residues. Between the trimmed V and J ends, which lost 0 bases and 1 base, there was a span of 9 bases. Germline V gene data show CDR1 as KGHSY and CDR2 as FQNENV. CDR3 in DNA: TGTGCCAGCAGCCAATCACCGGACCTTAACTATGGCTACACCTTC. Translating it yields CASSQSPDLNYGYTF.

In this sample, this clone turned up a few times. Additional DNA sequences in this sample encode the identical CDR3. The chain links TRBV5-4 to TRBJ2-1, with D tentatively TRBD2 (5 bases). Trimming took 0 bases from V and 7 from J, leaving 11 bases between them. Per the germline V gene, CDR1 is SGHNT and CDR2 is YYREEE (reference sequence). This CDR3 is 14 amino acids long. The CDR3 nucleotides read TGTGCCAGCAGCTTGGCCGTGTTAGCGAATGAGCAGTTCTTC. Encoded protein: CASSLAVLANEQFF.

The J gene is TRBJ2-7, the V gene TRBV7-9, with D unclear. Germline V CDR1 and CDR2: SEHNR, FQNEAQ (reference sequence). The CDR3 is 16 amino acids. V was clipped by 1 base and J by 1 base, with 14 bases between them. The DNA of the CDR3 is TGTGCCAGCAGCTTAGATGGGGTCTCCCCATCCTACGAGCAGTACTTC. This codes for CASSLDGVSPSYEQYF.

This clone occurred a few times. The V call is TRBV11-2, the J call TRBJ2-7, with a weak D call TRBD2 (6 bases). The CDR3 covers 15 residues. Germline V gene sequence: CDR1 SGHAT, CDR2 FQNNGV. With 2 bases removed from V and 7 bases from J, the gap between germline ends came to 18 bases. In nucleotides, the CDR3 is TGTGCCAGCAGCTTACCTGAAGGCGGGATGCTGGAGCAGTACTTC. It specifies CASSLPEGGMLEQYF.

This clone has just a few counts. The chain carries TRBV5-6 and TRBJ1-1; no clear D. The V end was cut by 0 bases, the J end by 1 base, with 7 bases between. CDR1 and CDR2 (germline): SGHDT, YYEEEE. The CDR3 is 14 residues long. CDR3 DNA sequence: TGTGCCAGCAGCTTGGTACAGAGGAACACTGAAGCTTTCTTT. Translating gives CASSLVQRNTEAFF.